Listed below are T cell receptor beta chains from one sample, sequenced in a study of CD8+CD57+ T cells in acquired aplastic anemia. In TCRdb, the reads were re-called with MiXCR into one record per CDR3 protein. In the table there are fewer than 200,000 distinct CDR3 sequences, 70% to 75% of which are singletons. Sample: sorted CD4+, CD8+, or CD8+CD57+ T cells (not recorded which) from PBMCs. Every receptor here comes from a human donor with aplastic anemia. Both conserved end residues are part of each CDR3. The D gene is left open where the match is weak. Only some rows state a clone size, as once, few, many or a class for expanded clones.

TGTGCCAGCAGCGAATTCGGGGTATTGTACAATGAGCAGTTCTTC | CASSEFGVLYNEQFF | TRBV2 | 15 | - | TRBJ2-1 | once
TGCAGTGCTAGCGACAGTCAATCTGGAAACACCATATATTTT | CSASDSQSGNTIYF | TRBV20-1 | 14 | - | TRBJ1-3 | -
TGTGCCACCAGTGAGATGAACACCGGGGAGCTGTTTTTT | CATSEMNTGELFF | TRBV24-1 | 13 | - | TRBJ2-2 | -
TGCGCCAGCAGCTCGACCCTAAGACAGGGGCTGGATACGCAGTATTTT | CASSSTLRQGLDTQYF | TRBV5-1 | 16 | TRBD1 | TRBJ2-3 | -
TGTGCCAGCAGTTACTCGACCCGCCTCACAGATACGCAGTATTTT | CASSYSTRLTDTQYF | TRBV10-3 | 15 | - | TRBJ2-3 | -
TGTGCCAGCAGCCTATATCGGGGCCCCAGCACTTCCTACGAGCAGTACTTC | CASSLYRGPSTSYEQYF | TRBV7-8 | 17 | - | TRBJ2-7 | -
TGTGCCAGCAGGATTGACAGGGCGAGCTCCTACGAGCAGTACTTC | CASRIDRASSYEQYF | TRBV12-3/TRBV12-4 | 15 | TRBD1 | TRBJ2-7 | -
TGTGCCAGCAGCCAAACCTCGAGCCCCTACGAGCAGTACTTC | CASSQTSSPYEQYF | TRBV11-3 | 14 | - | TRBJ2-7 | few
TGTGCCATCAGTGATTCCGGGACAGGGATGCCTGAAGCTTTCTTT | CAISDSGTGMPEAFF | TRBV10-3 | 15 | TRBD1 | TRBJ1-1 | -
TGCGCCAGCAGCCCCCCGGGACTAGCGACCTACAATGAGCAGTTCTTC | CASSPPGLATYNEQFF | TRBV4-1 | 16 | TRBD2 | TRBJ2-1 | -
TGTGCCAGCAGCTTAGCCAGCTATGGCTACACCTTC | CASSLASYGYTF | TRBV7-2 | 12 | - | TRBJ1-2 | few
TGTGCCATCGCGGCAACCGGGACTTCAAACAATGAGCAGTTCTTC | CAIAATGTSNNEQFF | TRBV10-3 | 15 | - | TRBJ2-1 | -
TGTGCCAGCAGTACGATTATACAGGGATTCGGGTATAATTCACCCCTCCACTTT | CASSTIIQGFGYNSPLHF | TRBV27 | 18 | - | TRBJ1-6 | -
TGTGCCAGCAGCCATCCGGGACTAGCGGATCAAGAGACCCAGTACTTC | CASSHPGLADQETQYF | TRBV5-6 | 16 | TRBD2 | TRBJ2-5 | -
TGTGCCAGCAGCCTACAAGGTATTCAATCTGATGAGCAGTACTTC | CASSLQGIQSDEQYF | TRBV7-9 | 15 | - | TRBJ2-7 | -
TGTGCCAGCAGTTACTCCCCGACAGGGGTCTATGGCTACACCTTC | CASSYSPTGVYGYTF | TRBV6-5 | 15 | TRBD1 | TRBJ1-2 | many
TGTGCCAGCAGCCCCTCGGAGAGGACGAACACTGAAGCTTTCTTT | CASSPSERTNTEAFF | TRBV5-5 | 15 | - | TRBJ1-1 | -
TGTGCTAGCAGCTCAGGGGGGGCCAACGTCCTGACTTTC | CASSSGGANVLTF | TRBV7-7 | 13 | - | TRBJ2-6 | once
TGTGCCAGCAGCTCCCCGGACAGGGGGGATACGCAGTATTTT | CASSSPDRGDTQYF | TRBV13 | 14 | TRBD1 | TRBJ2-3 | -
TGCAGCGTTGGAGACGGAGGAAACACCATATATTTT | CSVGDGGNTIYF | TRBV29-1 | 12 | - | TRBJ1-3 | medium-sized
TGTGCCAGCAGCCCGGGGGTACTCCAGCCCCAGCATTTT | CASSPGVLQPQHF | TRBV2 | 13 | - | TRBJ1-5 | -
TGCGCCAGCAGCTTGGACAGGGCAGCTGAAGCTTTCTTT | CASSLDRAAEAFF | TRBV5-1 | 13 | - | TRBJ1-1 | -
TGCAGTGACTCAACTAGCGGGAACAATGAGCAGTTCTTC | CSDSTSGNNEQFF | TRBV20-1 | 13 | TRBD2 | TRBJ2-1 | -
TGCAGTGCTAGTTGGGCTGAACAGAGCTCCTACGAGCAGTACTTC | CSASWAEQSSYEQYF | TRBV20-1 | 15 | - | TRBJ2-7 | -
TGTGCCAGCGGGCGGACCTACAATGAGCAGTTCTTC | CASGRTYNEQFF | TRBV2 | 12 | - | TRBJ2-1 | -
TGCGCCAGCACTTCGGGCGTGGGCTTCGGCGGGGAGCTGTTTTTT | CASTSGVGFGGELFF | TRBV10-1 | 15 | - | TRBJ2-2 | -
TGCAGTGCCCAACGTCGGACTAGCGGGGGGGCAGATACGCAGTATTTT | CSAQRRTSGGADTQYF | TRBV20-1 | 16 | TRBD2 | TRBJ2-3 | -
TGTGCCAGCAGCTTAGGAGTTGCGGTGGGGAATGAAAAACTGTTTTTT | CASSLGVAVGNEKLFF | TRBV7-9 | 16 | - | TRBJ1-4 | -
TGTGCCAGTAGTACACAGGGTTATAGCAATCAGCCCCAGCATTTT | CASSTQGYSNQPQHF | TRBV19 | 15 | - | TRBJ1-5 | -
TGTGCCAGCAAGGCGGCGAGCACAGATACGCAGTATTTT | CASKAASTDTQYF | TRBV12-3/TRBV12-4 | 13 | - | TRBJ2-3 | -
TGTGCCAGCAGCCCAATGGGGACAGTCCCGTACGAGCAGTACTTC | CASSPMGTVPYEQYF | TRBV14 | 15 | TRBD1 | TRBJ2-7 | -
TGTGCCATCAGTGTGCGGGGTGAGAACACTGAAGCTTTCTTT | CAISVRGENTEAFF | TRBV10-3 | 14 | - | TRBJ1-1 | -
TGCAGTGCTAGAGATCAAGGATACCAAGAGACCCAGTACTTC | CSARDQGYQETQYF | TRBV20-1 | 14 | - | TRBJ2-5 | -
TGTGCCAGTCCCGGGGTAGGGGGGTACGAGCAGTACTTC | CASPGVGGYEQYF | TRBV2 | 13 | - | TRBJ2-7 | -
TGTGCCAGCAATCAGGGGGCTGGTTCACCCCTCCACTTT | CASNQGAGSPLHF | TRBV2 | 13 | TRBD1 | TRBJ1-6 | -
TGTGCCAGCAGGGGCTCCTATAATTCACCCCTCCACTTT | CASRGSYNSPLHF | TRBV9 | 13 | - | TRBJ1-6 | -
TGTGCCAGCAGTTTAATTGACAGGGACGGGGAGCTGTTTTTT | CASSLIDRDGELFF | TRBV5-6 | 14 | TRBD1 | TRBJ2-2 | -
TGTGCCAGCACCACGGACAGGGGCTCTGGAAACACCATATATTTT | CASTTDRGSGNTIYF | TRBV2 | 15 | TRBD1 | TRBJ1-3 | -
TGTGCCAGCAGTGAGGGGGGACTAGAGTCAGAGACCCAGTACTTC | CASSEGGLESETQYF | TRBV6-4 | 15 | TRBD2 | TRBJ2-5 | -
TGTGCCAGCAGTCTGCGGGGGGGACGCGAGCAGTACTTC | CASSLRGGREQYF | TRBV27 | 13 | TRBD2 | TRBJ2-7 | -
TGTGCCAGCAGGGGGCTAGCAGTGGGAGAGACCCAGTACTTC | CASRGLAVGETQYF | TRBV7-9 | 14 | - | TRBJ2-5 | -
TGCAGCGTTGCTCCTAGCGGCGATAACCCGGAGCTGTTTTTT | CSVAPSGDNPELFF | TRBV29-1 | 14 | TRBD2 | TRBJ2-2 | -
TGTGCCAGCAGTGATATTGCCGATCCGATGCGGGAATACAATGAGCAGTTCTTC | CASSDIADPMREYNEQFF | TRBV25-1 | 18 | - | TRBJ2-1 | -
TGTGCCAGCAGCTTAACGGAGGGTAGCGGGGGGGCTTGGGATACGCAGTATTTT | CASSLTEGSGGAWDTQYF | TRBV7-3 | 18 | TRBD2 | TRBJ2-3 | many
TGTGCCATCAGCCACCCCCGATTCGGACGGGGGGCCTACGAGCAGTACTTC | CAISHPRFGRGAYEQYF | TRBV10-3 | 17 | TRBD2 | TRBJ2-7 | -
TGTGCCAGCAGCCCTAGCGGGACGAACACCGGGGAGCTGTTTTTT | CASSPSGTNTGELFF | TRBV7-2 | 15 | TRBD2 | TRBJ2-2 | once
TGTGCCAGCAGCCCCCAGCCCGGCCTTAACTATGGCTACACCTTC | CASSPQPGLNYGYTF | TRBV7-2 | 15 | - | TRBJ1-2 | -
TGCAGTGCTAGGGGGGGGACAGTGAACACTGAAGCTTTCTTT | CSARGGTVNTEAFF | TRBV20-1 | 14 | TRBD1 | TRBJ1-1 | -
TGTGCCAGCAGCGCGACACTTTACACTGAAGCTTTCTTT | CASSATLYTEAFF | TRBV7-3 | 13 | - | TRBJ1-1 | -
TGTGCCAGCAGCCAAGCTTCAACTTGGTTTCGGTCTGGAAACACCATATATTTT | CASSQASTWFRSGNTIYF | TRBV14 | 18 | - | TRBJ1-3 | -
TGTGCCAGCAGCCACAGGAACACTTGGGCTGAAGCTTTCTTT | CASSHRNTWAEAFF | TRBV14 | 14 | - | TRBJ1-1 | -
TGTGCCAGCAGCCCACTTCAGTGGAACTATGGCTACACCTTC | CASSPLQWNYGYTF | TRBV9 | 14 | - | TRBJ1-2 | -
TGTGCCAGCAGCTTCCCGAAGTCGGCTAGCGGGGTGAGGGCAGATACGCAGTATTTT | CASSFPKSASGVRADTQYF | TRBV7-2 | 19 | TRBD2 | TRBJ2-3 | -
TGTGCCAGCAACACAGGGACCGGCGCTTTTGGCTACACCTTC | CASNTGTGAFGYTF | TRBV2 | 14 | - | TRBJ1-2 | few
TGCAGCGTTTCCGAATCGACCGTCTACTATAGCAATCAGCCCCAGCATTTT | CSVSESTVYYSNQPQHF | TRBV29-1 | 17 | - | TRBJ1-5 | -
TGTGCCAGCATGGCTAGCGAAGGGAGTGAGCAGTTCTTC | CASMASEGSEQFF | TRBV6-4 | 13 | - | TRBJ2-1 | many